The present entry profiles one T cell receptor beta chain with its context. Looked up from germline, CDR1 is SGHDT and CDR2 is YYEEEE. There are 17 residues in the CDR3. Losses at the gene ends were 4 bases for V and 4 bases for J; bases not matched to a gene: 15. Time point meaning: after dendritic cell vaccination, including at tumor progression/relapse. The entry originates in a study of glioma-infiltrating T cells after dendritic cell vaccination. Overall study context: Dendritic cell vaccination trial patients had either newly diagnosed or recurrent glioblastoma. The vaccine used monocyte-derived dendritic cells pulsed overnight with autologous tumor lysate.

TCRB CDR3 was amplified from 2 ug genomic DNA or less. The PCR used 60 V beta and 13 J beta primers. Sequenced by immunoSEQ multiplex PCR; TCRdb stores in-frame clones only, minus some. In the table there are some 90,000 clones, roughly four fifths of which are singletons. The sequencing used blood, collected after dendritic cell vaccination. This chain links TRBV5-6 with TRBJ1-2; 8 nucleotides line up with TRBD1. The source of this sequence is a human donor with glioblastoma. The CDR3 bases are TGTGCCAGCAGCCCGAAGACAGGGGTTAGGGTCGGCTATGGCTACACCTTC. It encodes CASSPKTGVRVGYGYTF.